The T cell receptor (beta chain) described here comes from a study of cytomegalovirus exposure and HLA in healthy donors. Losses at the gene ends were 4 bases for V and 5 bases for J; bases not matched to a gene: 4. Germline assignment: CDR1 KGHSH and CDR2 LQKENI. The CDR3 is 14 residues long. Each donor was healthy, and each was a bone marrow donor. The PCR made use of 60 Vbeta and 13 Jbeta primers. Sequencing was performed with immunoSEQ multiplex PCR; in TCRdb, only in-frame clones are kept and a portion is missing. The table records fewer than 250,000 clones, 82% of them present only once. The sequence derives from a middle-aged man in good health and CMV-seropositive. The chain couples TRBV18 to TRBJ1-5; TRBD1 agrees at 8 bases. Sample: PBMCs. As DNA, the CDR3 is TGTGCCAGCTCACAAACGACAGGGGATCAGCCCCAGCATTTT. It encodes CASSQTTGDQPQHF.